The rows below give T cell receptor beta chains drawn from one sample of a study of cytomegalovirus exposure and HLA in healthy donors. Libraries were prepared by immunoSEQ multiplex PCR; TCRdb keeps only in-frame clonotypes and omits some of them. Among 100,000 to 150,000 clones, approximately 78% were seen once, and the ten largest hold under 7%. The sequencing input was PBMCs. These receptors were collected from a woman aged 40 to 49 in good health and CMV-seropositive. Both conserved end residues are part of each CDR3. D genes are given only for firm matches. Some rows mark clone size as missing; the rest say once, few, many or name a class of expanded clone.

size,V,J,D,DNA,CDR3
few,TRBV25-1,TRBJ2-3,TRBD2,TGTGCCAGCAGTGCTCCTCGAGCGGGAGGAGATACGCAGTATTTT,CASSAPRAGGDTQYF
.,TRBV27,TRBJ2-3,TRBD1,TGTGCCAGCAGTTTAGACAGGGGGGCAGATACGCAGTATTTT,CASSLDRGADTQYF
once,TRBV7-9,TRBJ2-3,TRBD1,TGTGCCAGCAGCTTAGTTAACAGGGGGCATGGAGATACGCAGTATTTT,CASSLVNRGHGDTQYF
.,TRBV28,TRBJ2-2,TRBD2,TGTGCCAGCAGGGAGGCGGGACTAGCGAACACCGGGGAGCTGTTTTTT,CASREAGLANTGELFF
.,TRBV2,TRBJ1-5,TRBD1,TGTGCCAGCAGCGGCGGGACAGGGAGGGTTCAGCCCCAGCATTTT,CASSGGTGRVQPQHF
.,TRBV7-9,TRBJ2-1,.,TGTGCCAGCAGCTTAGTCGGGTCGGAGCAGTTCTTC,CASSLVGSEQFF
.,TRBV7-3,TRBJ2-5,TRBD1,TGTGCCAGCAGCCGCTCGGACAGGGGAGAGACCCAGTACTTC,CASSRSDRGETQYF
.,TRBV18,TRBJ2-6,.,TGTGCCAGCGCGACGGGGAACTCTGGGGCCAACGTCCTGACTTTC,CASATGNSGANVLTF
.,TRBV29-1,TRBJ1-2,.,TGCAGCGTTGTACAGCCCACCGGGGACTATGGCTACACCTTC,CSVVQPTGDYGYTF
.,TRBV4-3,TRBJ1-2,TRBD1,TGCGCCAGCAGCCAACCCGGGGACAGCACTTATGGCTACACCTTC,CASSQPGDSTYGYTF
.,TRBV4-3,TRBJ2-6,.,TGCGCCAGCAGCCCACTAACAGGGTTTGTTGGGGCCAACGTCCTGACTTTC,CASSPLTGFVGANVLTF
.,TRBV7-2,TRBJ2-1,TRBD1,TGTGCCAGCAGCCGCGATGCGGGACAGGGTAATGAGCAGTTCTTC,CASSRDAGQGNEQFF
.,TRBV7-2,TRBJ2-3,.,TGTGCCAGCAGCCAACTAGGCTTTAGCACAGATACGCAGTATTTT,CASSQLGFSTDTQYF
.,TRBV30,TRBJ2-3,TRBD2,TGTGCCTGGAGTGTAGCGCCCAGCGGGGGGGCTGATACGCAGTATTTT,CAWSVAPSGGADTQYF
.,TRBV28,TRBJ1-2,TRBD1,TGTGCCAGCAGTACAGGGGTTGGCTACACCTTC,CASSTGVGYTF
.,TRBV6-5,TRBJ1-4,.,TGTGCCAGCACGGAGGCCCTTAATGAAAAACTGTTTTTT,CASTEALNEKLFF
.,TRBV2,TRBJ2-1,.,TGTGCCAGCAGAGAGGAGGTCACCAAAGCCTACAATGAGCAGTTCTTC,CASREEVTKAYNEQFF
.,TRBV27,TRBJ2-1,TRBD1,TGTGCCACCGGAATCGACAGGGCCTACAATGAGCAGTTCTTC,CATGIDRAYNEQFF
.,TRBV5-1,TRBJ1-1,TRBD1,TGCGCCAGCAGCTTGTCCGGGACAGGGGGCGCGGGAGCTTTCTTT,CASSLSGTGGAGAFF
.,TRBV5-1,TRBJ2-3,TRBD1,TGCGCCAGCAGTAAGCGCCGGGACAGGATCAATTTAGATACGCAGTATTTT,CASSKRRDRINLDTQYF
.,TRBV4-1,TRBJ1-1,.,TGCGCCAGCAGCCAGGTAAGAGGGATGAACACTGAAGCTTTCTTT,CASSQVRGMNTEAFF
.,TRBV15,TRBJ2-1,TRBD2,TGTGCCACCAGCAGAGGACTTGGGACTAATAACAATGAGCAGTTCTTC,CATSRGLGTNNNEQFF
.,TRBV4-3,TRBJ2-7,TRBD2,TGCGCCAGCAGCCAGGGGACTAGCGGACCTAACGAGCAGTACTTC,CASSQGTSGPNEQYF
.,TRBV6-1,TRBJ2-7,TRBD1,TGTGCCAGCAGTGAAGGTCAGGGGGAAGTATACGAGCAGTACTTC,CASSEGQGEVYEQYF